Below are 25 T cell receptor beta chains sequenced from a single sample in a study of cytomegalovirus exposure and HLA in healthy donors. TCRdb keeps only in-frame clones here, not all; method: immunoSEQ multiplex PCR. The data hold under 80,000 clones, with around 89% observed a single time. Sample: PBMCs. These receptors came from a woman between 18 and 29 years old in good health and CMV-seronegative.

The CDR3 DNA reads as TGTGCCAGTAGTCCCATTTTGCTCGGGAACACCATATATTTT. This codes for CASSPILLGNTIYF. The V gene is TRBV19, the J gene TRBJ1-3, with D hard to call. The CDR3 spans 14 residues. The ends were cut back, 5 bases at V and 7 bases at J, with 15 bases in the middle. Germline CDR1 reads LNHDA; CDR2 reads SQIVND (reference sequence).

V is TRBV7-8 and J is TRBJ2-7; a weak D match, TRBD1 (5 bases). Germline V CDR1 and CDR2: SGHVS, FQNEAQ. V shed 4 bases and J shed 4 bases, with 11 bases lying between them. The CDR3 spans 13 residues. CDR3 protein: CASSSRQIYEQYF. CDR3 bases: TGTGCCAGCAGCTCGCGACAGATTTACGAGCAGTACTTC.

In its sample, this clone was seen once. The chain has TRBV29-1 and TRBJ2-1; 10 bases match TRBD1. The V gene end was trimmed by 6 bases and the J gene end by 9 bases; junction bases not matched to a gene: 14. Germline values: CDR1 SQVTM, CDR2 ANQGSEA. This CDR3 comprises 15 residues. CDR3 coding DNA: TGCAGCGTCTGTTACCGGGACAGGGGCCGATTTGAGCAGTTCTTC. Translating it yields CSVCYRDRGRFEQFF.

The sample holds one count of this clone. The chain recombines TRBV28 with TRBJ1-2; 7 bases match TRBD1. The CDR3 is made up of 14 amino acids. CDR1 MDHEN and CDR2 SYDVKM come from the germline V gene. Germline trimming cut 5 bases from V and 2 bases from J; bases unmatched to any gene: 5. The CDR3 sequence: CASSRPGGNYGYTF. The DNA of the CDR3 is TGTGCCAGCAGTCGGCCAGGGGGGAACTATGGCTACACCTTC.

V usage is TRBV25-1 and J usage is TRBJ2-1; 7 bases match TRBD1. Trimming at V came to 5 bases and at J to 5 bases, leaving 9 bases not matched to a gene. The CDR3 is 15 amino acids. CDR1 is MGHDK and CDR2 is SYGVNS in the germline V gene. The CDR3 DNA follows: TGTGCCAGCAGTCTATCAGCACAGGGGAACAATGAGCAGTTCTTC. Translation gives CASSLSAQGNNEQFF.

The chain is built from TRBV11-2 and TRBJ1-3; D uncertain. The CDR3 has 17 amino acids. Trimming left V 2 bases short and J 1 base short, with 15 bases between. The germline gives CDR1 SGHAT, CDR2 FQNNGV. In DNA, the CDR3 is TGTGCCAGCAGCTTATTATCCGGGTTCAAGTCTGGAAACACCATATATTTT. Its protein product is CASSLLSGFKSGNTIYF.

The chain recombines TRBV5-6 with TRBJ1-1; 8 bases match TRBD1. CDR3 length: 15 residues. Germline CDR1 and CDR2: SGHDT and YYEEEE. J gave up 1 base and V 4 bases, and 6 bases lay outside the gene matches. CDR3: CASSQTGTGNTEAFF. CDR3 DNA sequence: TGTGCCAGCAGCCAAACCGGGACAGGGAACACTGAAGCTTTCTTT.

This clone was recorded once. V gene TRBV7-2 combines with J gene TRBJ1-1, with TRBD1 as a possible D gene (6 bases). The germline CDR1 and CDR2 sequences are SGHTA and FQGNSA. There are 14 residues in the CDR3. V was clipped by 5 bases and J by 4 bases, with 14 bases between them. The CDR3 DNA reads TGTGCCAGCAGCCCGACAGGTTTCGGCACTGAAGCTTTCTTT. This translates into CASSPTGFGTEAFF.

This chain joins TRBV2 and TRBJ1-1; TRBD1 matches at 8 bases. Germline loops: CDR1 SNHLY, CDR2 FYNNEI. Trimming cost V 10 bases and J 5 bases; bases outside gene matches: 9. The CDR3 extends over 13 amino acids. The DNA for the CDR3 is TGTGCCAAAGGGAGGACAGGGCGGACTGAAGCTTTCTTT. It encodes CAKGRTGRTEAFF.

CDR3 sequence reads: CASSLAPPTYEQYF. CDR3 coding DNA: TGTGCCAGCAGCTTAGCCCCCCCCACCTACGAGCAGTACTTC. V and J are TRBV11-2 and TRBJ2-7; D ambiguous. The germline V gene has CDR1 SGHAT and CDR2 FQNNGV. The germline V and J ends were trimmed by 1 base and 2 bases, with 9 bases remaining between them. CDR3 length: 14 residues. The whole variable domain, filled in from reference TRBV11-2 and TRBJ2-7, reads EAGVAQSPRYKIIEKRQSVAFWCNPISGHATLYWYQQILGQGPKLLIQFQNNGVVDDSQLPKDRFSAERLKGVDSTLKIQPAKLEDSAVYLCASSLAPPTYEQYFGPGTRLTVT.

The rearrangement joins TRBV28 to TRBJ2-3; 7 nucleotides match TRBD2. With 8 bases clipped from V and 7 bases from J, the junction kept 6 bases outside the gene matches. Germline V gene data show CDR1 as MDHEN and CDR2 as SYDVKM. This CDR3 comprises 12 residues. The CDR3 DNA reads TGTGCCAGCGGGGGGACTACTTATACGCAGTATTTT. It encodes CASGGTTYTQYF.

The chain has TRBV7-9 and TRBJ2-2, with 8 bases matching TRBD2. The CDR3 is 15 residues long. Looked up from germline, CDR1 is SEHNR and CDR2 is FQNEAQ (reference sequence). With V trimmed by 5 bases and J by 6 bases, 8 bases remained unmatched. The CDR3, as DNA: TGTGCCAGCAGCAACAGCGGGAGCGTCGCCGGGGAGCTGTTTTTT. Residues: CASSNSGSVAGELFF.

The genes are TRBV7-9 and TRBJ2-3, with 9 positions matching TRBD2. V dropped 0 bases and J dropped 6; count of bases not matched to a gene: 10. Per germline, CDR1 SEHNR and CDR2 FQNEAQ (reference sequence). There are 17 residues in the CDR3. The CDR3 here is CASSLAAWASGADTQYF. The DNA for the CDR3 is TGTGCCAGCAGCTTAGCGGCGTGGGCTAGCGGGGCTGATACGCAGTATTTT.

This CDR3 reads CASHSPAETGAPQETQYF. The CDR3 nucleotides are TGCGCCAGTCACTCGCCGGCAGAAACAGGGGCCCCGCAAGAGACCCAGTACTTC. J is TRBJ2-5 and V is TRBV4-1, with 7 nucleotides matching TRBD1. This CDR3 is 18 amino acids long. With V trimmed by 9 bases and J by 2 bases, 21 bases remained unmatched. The germline V gene encodes CDR1 MGHRA and CDR2 YSYEKL.

The chain carries TRBV30 and TRBJ1-5, with 7 bases matching TRBD1. The junction had 3 bases not matched to a gene; V was cut back by 6 bases and J by 4 bases. This CDR3 comprises 12 residues. Germline CDR1 GTSNPN, CDR2 SVGIG (reference sequence). The CDR3 loop is CACTQGNQPQHF. CDR3 nucleotides: TGTGCCTGTACACAGGGGAATCAGCCCCAGCATTTT. The full variable domain, its missing parts supplied by reference TRBV30 and TRBJ1-5, is SQTIHQWPATLVQPVGSPLSLECTVEGTSNPNLYWYRQAAGRGLQLLFYSVGIGQISSEVPQNLSASRPQDRQFILSSKKLLLSDSGFYLCACTQGNQPQHFGDGTRLSIL.

The chain links TRBV10-2 to TRBJ2-1, with TRBD2 matching 10 bases. V shed 3 bases and J 3 bases; nucleotides not matched to a gene: 8. Germline assignment: CDR1 WSHSY and CDR2 SAAADI. This CDR3 is built from 17 residues. This chain's CDR3 is CASSDISGGGIYNEQFF. The DNA for the CDR3 is TGCGCCAGCAGTGATATAAGCGGGGGGGGAATCTACAATGAGCAGTTCTTC.

The V and J genes are TRBV7-8 and TRBJ1-2, with D hard to call. The germline V gene has CDR1 SGHVS and CDR2 FQNEAQ. V was shortened by 1 base and J by 3 bases, with 12 bases between the two germline ends. The CDR3 is 15 amino acids. CDR3 in DNA: TGTGCCAGCAGCTTAGTCGGTTGGGCAGACTATGGCTACACCTTC. This translates into CASSLVGWADYGYTF.

This rearrangement joins TRBV18 to TRBJ2-7; 7 bases agree with TRBD1. This CDR3 is built from 14 residues. Trimming took 4 bases from V and 4 from J; bases not matched to a gene: 7. In germline, CDR1 is KGHSH, CDR2 LQKENI. The CDR3 sequence: CASSQGALLYEQYF. The CDR3 region has the DNA TGTGCCAGCTCACAGGGGGCGCTTTTGTACGAGCAGTACTTC.

This clone occurred once. The CDR3 DNA reads TGTGCCAGCACCCCCGGAGTTCTGGAGACCCAGTACTTC. Encoded protein: CASTPGVLETQYF. The V and J genes are TRBV2 and TRBJ2-5; no definite D call. This CDR3 is 13 amino acids long. Germline lookup yields CDR1 SNHLY and CDR2 FYNNEI. V dropped 7 bases and J dropped 5 bases, with 14 bases sitting between them.

The chain uses TRBV2 and TRBJ2-7; possibly TRBD1 for D (5 bases). Germline V gives CDR1 SNHLY, CDR2 FYNNEI. Trimming pared 2 bases from V and 4 bases from J, leaving 12 bases between. The length of the CDR3 is 14 residues. The CDR3 region has the DNA TGTGCCAGCAGTGAACAGGGTCTATTGTACGAGCAGTACTTC. As protein: CASSEQGLLYEQYF.

This clone was detected only a few times. The chain is built from TRBV28 and TRBJ1-2; TRBD1 agrees at 8 bases. V was clipped by 6 bases and J by 5 bases; unmatched bases: 8. The CDR3 has 14 amino acids. Germline CDR1 reads MDHEN; CDR2 reads SYDVKM. CDR3 protein: CASRGDRGGYGYTF. In nucleotides, the CDR3 is TGTGCCAGCAGAGGAGACAGGGGAGGTTATGGCTACACCTTC.

This sequence joins TRBV18 and TRBJ1-1, with a tentative D call TRBD1 (6 bases). CDR1 and CDR2 from the germline V gene are KGHSH and LQKENI. CDR3 length: 13 amino acids. V was trimmed by 5 bases and J by 0 bases, leaving 7 bases between them. CDR3 sequence reads: CASSEGVNTEAFF. DNA of the CDR3: TGTGCCAGCTCAGAGGGGGTGAACACTGAAGCTTTCTTT.

The chain recombines TRBV5-4 with TRBJ2-7, with 8 positions matching TRBD2. This CDR3 is 17 amino acids long. Germline lookup yields CDR1 SGHNT and CDR2 YYREEE (reference sequence). V lost 3 bases to trimming and J lost 7 bases; unmatched junction nucleotides: 18. DNA for the CDR3: TGTGCCAGCAGCTCCCAACCGGGCGGCGGGGGGACCCTTGAGCAGTACTTC. Protein: CASSSQPGGGGTLEQYF.

Written as DNA, the CDR3 is TGTGCCAGCAGCTACCCTGGAAAGACTAGCCTCCAAGAGACCCAGTACTTC. Protein product: CASSYPGKTSLQETQYF. This chain joins TRBV6-8 and TRBJ2-5, with TRBD2 matching over 7 bases. The CDR3 has 17 amino acids. The trim removed 6 bases at V and 1 base at J, leaving 14 bases unmatched. CDR1 and CDR2 (germline): MNHGY, SAAAGT.

The chain joins TRBV6-6 to TRBJ1-4, with D perhaps TRBD1 (6 bases). With 5 bases removed from V and 8 bases from J, the gap between germline ends came to 18 bases. Germline V gene sequence: CDR1 MNHNY, CDR2 SVGAGI (reference sequence). This CDR3 contains 15 residues. The CDR3 loop reads CASSPSGVGLEKLFF. CDR3 in DNA: TGTGCCAGCAGTCCGTCAGGGGTGGGGTTGGAAAAACTGTTTTTT.